The entry below gives a single T cell receptor (beta chain) sequence along with its context. The data belong to a study of blood T cell repertoires in COVID-19. Study in general: Spain, Italy and the United States supplied samples that represented acute and convalescent COVID-19.

Trimming removed 0 bases at V and 2 bases at J, with 14 bases between. The CDR3 has 16 residues. Germline CDR1 reads SGHNT; CDR2 reads YYREEE (reference sequence). Original data processing: Estimation of nucleated cell counts relied on the amplification of reference gene primers. Libraries were prepared by immunoSEQ multiplex PCR; TCRdb keeps only in-frame clonotypes and omits some of them. V, J and clone size are those of that table, while D and trimming were read from the DNA. The table records hundreds of thousands of clones, roughly 86% of them present only once. The chain combines TRBV5-4 with TRBJ2-5; maybe TRBD2 (6 bases). This sequence originates from a woman in her fifties or sixties who had recovered from COVID-19. The specimen was peripheral blood. The CDR3 DNA reads as TGTGCCAGCAGCTTGGACGGGGGACGGAGGCAAGAGACCCAGTACTTC. Translating it yields CASSLDGGRRQETQYF.